This T cell receptor beta chain was profiled in a study of shared clonotypes between healthy human individuals. Whole-study results and caveats: Clonotype sharing levels among donors were expected to vary with sequencing depth.

As for this clone: Its target is not known.

The germline V gene has CDR1 SEHNR and CDR2 FQNEAQ (reference sequence). V dropped 0 bases and J dropped 5 bases, with 11 bases sitting between them. This CDR3 contains 14 residues. The assay was carried out at the deep level. Authors' processing steps: In the immunoSEQ data, sequences were junction-only and lacked quality scores, so filtering differed. Libraries were prepared by immunoSEQ multiplex PCR; TCRdb keeps only in-frame clonotypes and omits some of them. That table supplies the V and J calls and clone size; D and trimming were determined from the DNA. The data contain 2 million to 3 million clones, 90% to 95% of them singletons.

Sequenced material: naive CD4+ T cells sorted from blood. Subset described: CD45RA+ positively selected. The sequence was obtained from a man aged 18 to 30 in good health. The chain combines TRBV7-9 with TRBJ2-7; no reliable D call. The CDR3 coding sequence is TGTGCCAGCAGCTTAGCGGCCGGGCCCAACGAGCAGTACTTC. Protein sequence: CASSLAAGPNEQYF.